This TCR beta chain derives from a study of naive and memory T cell subsets. There are 18 residues in the CDR3. Trimming took 3 bases from V and 6 from J; bases not matched to a gene: 16. Germline-derived CDR1 and CDR2 are SGHVS and FQNEAQ. Alpha and beta constant region primers primed reverse transcription for blood and skin samples. One entry per CDR3 protein, called by TCRdb with MiXCR from the UMI-ligation and nested PCR reads. Of 15,000 to 20,000 distinct CDR3 sequences in the sample, roughly 9.8% are singletons; the top ten hold about 6.8%. In this sample, this clonotype turned up many times. Treatment of the sample: skin biopsy from PPD injection site in Mantoux-positive individual. Input was about 1 to 1000 ng of DNase-treated total RNA without cell sorting.

The chain carries TRBV7-8 and TRBJ2-2; 7 bases match TRBD2. The clonotype comes from an adult in good health. Source: skin, taken from a tuberculin skin test site. As DNA, the CDR3 is TGTGCCAGCAGCTTTGGCGGAAGGGCCTTACGGGGGGCCGGGGAGCTGTTTTTT. This encodes CASSFGGRALRGAGELFF.